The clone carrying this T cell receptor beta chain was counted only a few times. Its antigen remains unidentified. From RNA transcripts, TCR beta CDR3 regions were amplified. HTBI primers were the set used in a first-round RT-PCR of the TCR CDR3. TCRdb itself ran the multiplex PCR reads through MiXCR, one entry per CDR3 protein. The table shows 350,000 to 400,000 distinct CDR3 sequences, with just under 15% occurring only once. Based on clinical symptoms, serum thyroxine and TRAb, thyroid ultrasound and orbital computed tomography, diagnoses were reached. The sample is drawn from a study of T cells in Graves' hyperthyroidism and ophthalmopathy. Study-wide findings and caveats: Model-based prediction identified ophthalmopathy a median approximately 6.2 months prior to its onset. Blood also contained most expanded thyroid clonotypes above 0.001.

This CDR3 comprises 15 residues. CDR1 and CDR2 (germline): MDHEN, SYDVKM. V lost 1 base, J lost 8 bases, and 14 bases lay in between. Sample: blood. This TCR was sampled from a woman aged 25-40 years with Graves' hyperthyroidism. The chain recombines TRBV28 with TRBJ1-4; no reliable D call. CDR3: CASSLFSGLGEKLFF. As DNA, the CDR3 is TGTGCCAGCAGTTTATTCTCCGGATTGGGGGAAAAACTGTTTTTT.